The 27 T cell receptor beta chains below all came from one sample that was sequenced in a study of CD8 T cells in ankylosing spondylitis. In TCRdb, the 5' RACE reads were re-called with MiXCR into one record per CDR3 protein. The sample has under 120,000 distinct CDR3 sequences, around 24% seen once. What was sequenced was synovial fluid, either unsorted or a sorted T cell fraction (not recorded which). The receptors shown here come from a male donor with ankylosing spondylitis.

This chain connects TRBV7-2 to TRBJ2-1; 8 bases fit TRBD1. The length of the CDR3 is 15 residues. Germline V gene lookup returns CDR1 SGHTA and CDR2 FQGNSA. Losses at the gene ends were 4 bases for V and 5 bases for J; bases not matched to a gene: 7. In DNA form, the CDR3 reads TGTGCCAGCAGCTCCGGACAGGGAAAGAACAATGAGCAGTTCTTC. The encoded protein is CASSSGQGKNNEQFF.

This clonotype has more than one count but fewer than ten. This chain connects TRBV5-1 to TRBJ2-1; TRBD1 is a possible D gene (6 bases). Germline V gene data show CDR1 as SGHRS and CDR2 as YFSETQ. The CDR3 length is 12 residues. V was clipped by 4 bases and J by 7 bases, with 9 bases between them. The CDR3 coding sequence is TGCGCCAGCAGCAAGGACAGAAATGAGCAGTTCTTC. Protein product: CASSKDRNEQFF.

This clonotype was detected only a few times. The rearrangement uses TRBV15 and TRBJ1-2; possible D gene TRBD1, 6 bases. V lost 4 bases and J lost 2, with 8 bases in between. The CDR3 sequence is 13 residues long. From germline, CDR1 is LNHNV and CDR2 YYDKDF (reference sequence). CDR3 coding DNA: TGTGCCACCAGCAATGACAGGAACTATGGCTACACCTTC. This encodes CATSNDRNYGYTF. Supplemented by reference TRBV15 and TRBJ1-2, the full variable domain reads DAMVIQNPRYQVTQFGKPVTLSCSQTLNHNVMYWYQQKSSQAPKLLFHYYDKDFNNEADTPDNFQSRRPNTSFCFLDIRSPGLGDTAMYLCATSNDRNYGYTFGSGTRLTVV.

The chain has TRBV6-1 and TRBJ2-3; 8 bases line up with TRBD1. Germline V gene sequence: CDR1 MNHNS, CDR2 SASEGT. There are 14 residues in the CDR3. Trimming at V came to 3 bases and at J to 2 bases, leaving 1 base not matched to a gene. The CDR3 reads CASSDRGPTDTQYF. In DNA form, the CDR3 reads TGTGCCAGCAGTGACAGGGGGCCCACAGATACGCAGTATTTT.

The chain links TRBV20-1 to TRBJ2-5; unclear D gene. Germline V gene lookup returns CDR1 DFQATT and CDR2 SNEGSKA (reference sequence). The CDR3 is 11 residues long. V dropped 6 bases and J dropped 7 bases, with 12 bases sitting between them. The CDR3 spells CSALIIGTQYF. The CDR3 nucleotides read TGCAGTGCGCTAATAATAGGGACCCAGTACTTC.

The rearrangement joins TRBV2 to TRBJ1-1; possibly TRBD1 for D (6 bases). The CDR3 spans 15 residues. The V end was cut by 5 bases, the J end by 3 bases, with 16 bases between. The V gene's germline CDR1 is SNHLY and CDR2 FYNNEI. CDR3 coding DNA: TGTGCCAGCAGTATATCCCGGGGGGGCGACACTGAAGCTTTCTTT. Translating gives CASSISRGGDTEAFF.

In its sample, this clonotype was seen a few times. This sequence joins TRBV19 and TRBJ2-1; 9 bases agree with TRBD2. The CDR3 sequence is 15 residues long. Germline V CDR1 and CDR2: LNHDA, SQIVND (reference sequence). The V gene end was trimmed by 1 base and the J gene end by 2 bases; junction bases not matched to a gene: 0. DNA for the CDR3: TGTGCCAGTAGTATAGGGACTAGCGCCTACAATGAGCAGTTCTTC. Translating gives CASSIGTSAYNEQFF.

This clonotype was seen ten or more times. J is TRBJ1-1 and V is TRBV20-1, with a weak D call TRBD1 (6 bases). Looked up from germline, CDR1 is DFQATT and CDR2 is SNEGSKA (reference sequence). The CDR3 runs 13 residues. Trimming removed 0 bases from V and 1 base from J, with 6 bases in between. In DNA form, the CDR3 reads TGCAGTGCTAGAGAAGGGGGGAACACTGAAGCTTTCTTT. Translated, it gives CSAREGGNTEAFF.

J is TRBJ1-3 and V is TRBV7-9; TRBD1 matches 7 bases. The CDR3 consists of 17 residues. Germline V gene sequence: CDR1 SEHNR, CDR2 FQNEAQ (reference sequence). V dropped 3 bases and J dropped 0; count of bases not matched to a gene: 8. CDR3 coding DNA: TGTGCCAGCAGCTTCCGTCCCCGGGACAGCTCTGGAAACACCATATATTTT. Protein product: CASSFRPRDSSGNTIYF.

The chain is built from TRBV7-2 and TRBJ2-4; unclear D gene. The CDR3 extends over 14 amino acids. Germline-derived CDR1 and CDR2 are SGHTA and FQGNSA. Trimming pared 1 base from V and 0 bases from J, leaving 4 bases between. DNA for the CDR3: TGTGCCAGCAGCTTAGGGGTAGCCAAAAACATTCAGTACTTC. Its protein is CASSLGVAKNIQYF.

This clonotype was counted many times. This chain connects TRBV20-1 to TRBJ1-4; D perhaps matches TRBD1 (5 bases). The CDR3 totals 15 residues. V was cut by 0 bases and J by 5 bases, with 13 bases left in between. In germline, CDR1 is DFQATT, CDR2 SNEGSKA (reference sequence). CDR3 amino acids: CSARDAGTQNEKLFF. For the CDR3, the DNA is TGCAGTGCTAGAGACGCCGGGACGCAAAATGAAAAACTGTTTTTT.

In this sample, this clonotype turned up many times. The V and J genes are TRBV27 and TRBJ1-1, with D hard to call. This CDR3 is 12 amino acids long. Trimming pared 5 bases from V and 1 base from J, leaving 5 bases between. Looked up from germline, CDR1 is MNHEY and CDR2 is SMNVEV (reference sequence). The CDR3 sequence is CASSTANTEAFF. The CDR3 DNA reads TGTGCCAGCAGTACGGCGAACACTGAAGCTTTCTTT.

Ten or more counts support this clonotype. The J gene is TRBJ2-1, the V gene TRBV3-1, with D perhaps TRBD2 (6 bases). Germline CDR1 LGHDT, CDR2 YNNKEL (reference sequence). Trimming took off 4 bases at V and 0 bases at J, with 16 bases between the two ends. The CDR3 consists of 17 residues. CDR3: CASSLFIAVSSYNEQFF. The CDR3 nucleotides are TGTGCCAGCAGCCTATTCATAGCGGTTAGCTCCTACAATGAGCAGTTCTTC.

This chain uses TRBV29-1 with TRBJ2-1; TRBD2 is a possible D gene (6 bases). Germline CDR1 is SQVTM and CDR2 is ANQGSEA. The V end lost 4 bases, the J end lost 3 bases, and 7 bases lay between the germline ends. This CDR3 is 12 amino acids long. This CDR3 is CSVVADYNEQFF. In DNA, the CDR3 is TGCAGCGTTGTAGCGGACTACAATGAGCAGTTCTTC.

V gene TRBV11-1 combines with J gene TRBJ2-1; TRBD2 might be the D (6 bases). Germline values: CDR1 SGHAT, CDR2 FQDESV (reference sequence). The CDR3 has 18 amino acids. The V end was cut by 4 bases, the J end by 4 bases, with 23 bases between. CDR3 sequence reads: CASSSNRSSGVSYNEQFF. The CDR3 region has the DNA TGTGCCAGCAGCTCCAACCGGAGTAGCGGAGTGTCTTACAATGAGCAGTTCTTC.

This clonotype was recorded a few times. This chain's CDR3 is CASSEYITSGIYNEQFF. The CDR3 bases are TGTGCCAGCAGTGAATATATTACTAGCGGGATTTACAATGAGCAGTTCTTC. The chain uses TRBV2 and TRBJ2-1; 10 bases fit TRBD2. The trim removed 2 bases at V and 4 bases at J, leaving 8 bases unmatched. The germline V gene encodes CDR1 SNHLY and CDR2 FYNNEI. The CDR3 extends over 17 amino acids. Together with reference TRBV2 and TRBJ2-1, the CDR3 gives the full variable domain: EPEVTQTPSHQVTQMGQEVILRCVPISNHLYFYWYRQILGQKVEFLVSFYNNEISEKSEIFDDQFSVERPDGSNFTLKIRSTKLEDSAMYFCASSEYITSGIYNEQFFGPGTRLTVL.

A few counts support this clonotype. The rearrangement links TRBV30 to TRBJ2-7; TRBD2 matches 14 bases. Unmatched junction bases numbered 8, after V lost 3 bases and J lost 7 bases. This CDR3 is built from 15 residues. In germline, CDR1 is GTSNPN, CDR2 SVGIG (reference sequence). The CDR3 protein is CAWSAGTSGSEEQYV. The CDR3 coding sequence is TGTGCCTGGAGCGCGGGGACTAGCGGGAGTGAAGAGCAGTACGTC.

This clonotype was observed a handful of times. J is TRBJ2-5 and V is TRBV29-1; TRBD1 matches 9 bases. The CDR3 length is 13 residues. CDR1 SQVTM and CDR2 ANQGSEA come from the germline V gene. J gave up 5 bases and V 4 bases, and 5 bases lay outside the gene matches. In DNA form, the CDR3 reads TGCAGCGTTGGGACAGGGGATCGGGAGACCCAGTACTTC. Protein sequence: CSVGTGDRETQYF.

The sample holds a few counts of this clonotype. J is TRBJ1-5 and V is TRBV5-1; 7 bases map to TRBD1. Germline loops: CDR1 SGHRS, CDR2 YFSETQ. The CDR3 runs to 17 residues. V was pared by 4 bases and J by 6 bases, with 16 bases of the junction left unmatched. The DNA of the CDR3 is TGCGCCAGCAGCCCCCACCCTGACAGGGTTTTTAGTCAGCCCCAGCATTTT. It codes for CASSPHPDRVFSQPQHF.

This chain links TRBV12-3 or TRBV12-4 with TRBJ2-7; TRBD1 might be the D (7 bases). V lost 6 bases and J lost 4, with 16 bases in between. The CDR3 is made up of 14 amino acids. The CDR3 DNA sequence: TGTGCCAGCAGGGCGGGACAGAGGGAATACGAGCAGTACTTC. Translated: CASRAGQREYEQYF.

V gene TRBV20-1 combines with J gene TRBJ2-1; 13 bases are a match to TRBD2. V shed 0 bases, J shed 15 bases, and the junction held 11 bases outside the gene matches. This CDR3 is 15 amino acids long. The germline V gene encodes CDR1 DFQATT and CDR2 SNEGSKA (reference sequence). The CDR3 DNA follows: TGCAGTGCTAGAGATGGGACTAGCGGGACCGTTTCGGTGTTCTTC. It codes for CSARDGTSGTVSVFF.

There are a few counts of this clonotype. The V gene is TRBV6-1, the J gene TRBJ2-3; D is undetermined. The CDR3 is made up of 15 amino acids. Germline-derived CDR1 and CDR2 are MNHNS and SASEGT. Trimming took 1 base from V and 2 from J, leaving 10 bases between them. The CDR3 DNA reads as TGTGCCAGCAGTGAAGGGGTTAGGCCCACAGATACGCAGTATTTT. Residues: CASSEGVRPTDTQYF.

In its sample, this clonotype was seen a few times. V is TRBV29-1 and J is TRBJ2-1, with TRBD1 identical over 9 bases. Germline-derived CDR1 and CDR2 are SQVTM and ANQGSEA. J gave up 5 bases and V 6 bases, and 5 bases lay outside the gene matches. This CDR3 spans 13 amino acids. The CDR3, as DNA: TGCAGCGTCGCCCGGGACAGGGACAATGAGCAGTTCTTC. This gives the protein CSVARDRDNEQFF.

This clonotype was seen more than once but under ten times. The rearrangement links TRBV6-5 to TRBJ2-1; 11 bases are shared with TRBD2. The CDR3 runs to 16 residues. J lost 6 bases, V lost 2 bases, and 6 bases had no gene match. Germline CDR1 and CDR2: MNHEY and SVGAGI. As DNA, the CDR3 is TGTGCCAGCAGTTACCAAACTAGCGGGAGCATCAATGAGCAGTTCTTC. Translated, it gives CASSYQTSGSINEQFF.

In this sample, this clonotype turned up many times. The V and J genes are TRBV20-1 and TRBJ1-5; D remains unclear. CDR1 is DFQATT, CDR2 SNEGSKA, per germline (reference sequence). The CDR3 loop spans 13 amino acids. With 3 bases removed from V and 2 bases from J, the gap between germline ends came to 8 bases. The CDR3 DNA sequence: TGCAGTGCTAGCGCCTTAGGCAATCAGCCCCAGCATTTT. Its protein is CSASALGNQPQHF.

The chain combines TRBV6-1 with TRBJ2-3; 15 nucleotides agree with TRBD2. Trimming took 6 bases from V and 0 from J; bases not matched to a gene: 7. Germline CDR1 and CDR2: MNHNS and SASEGT. CDR3 size: 18 residues. The CDR3 loop reads CASSRGTSGRKSTDTQYF. The CDR3 DNA reads TGTGCCAGCAGCCGCGGGACTAGCGGGAGGAAAAGCACAGATACGCAGTATTTT.

The J gene is TRBJ2-1, the V gene TRBV20-1; 7 bases agree with TRBD2. The CDR3 loop spans 17 amino acids. V shed 3 bases and J 4 bases; nucleotides not matched to a gene: 15. Germline V gene data show CDR1 as DFQATT and CDR2 as SNEGSKA (reference sequence). CDR3 protein: CSARLASGLYFYNEQFF. CDR3 sequence (DNA): TGCAGTGCTAGGTTGGCTAGCGGCCTATATTTTTACAATGAGCAGTTCTTC.